Below, one T cell receptor beta chain is given with its context. Its antigen is currently unknown. These data originate in a study of cytomegalovirus exposure and HLA in healthy donors. Findings and limits, study-wide: Most TCR beta V segments were productive about 87% or about 30% of the time in an earlier analysis. A later analysis linked around 17,000 TCR beta sequences to HLA alleles at 0.05 false discovery rate. Later, TCR association rates were found to vary by HLA locus, highest for DRB1 and lowest for HLA-C.

Germline CDR1 SGHAT, CDR2 FQNNGV. V was pared by 0 bases and J by 10 bases, with 8 bases of the junction left unmatched. The CDR3 totals 15 residues. The PCR employed 60 Vbeta primers together with 13 Jbeta primers. Study processing details: The authors later counted about 80 million unique TCR beta chains, 9.5 million to 11 million of them shared. Profiled with immunoSEQ multiplex PCR; TCRdb holds only in-frame clones, not every one. D and trimming come from the DNA, and the V and J calls and clone size come from that table. The sample records 90,000 or so clones, roughly 80% being singletons. The V and J genes are TRBV11-2 and TRBJ2-1, with 8 bases aligning to TRBD1. The TCR comes from a man over 45 in good health and CMV-seropositive. The sequencing input was PBMCs. CDR3 sequence: CASSLEAGTGVEQFF. The CDR3 region has the DNA TGTGCCAGCAGCTTAGAGGCCGGGACAGGTGTCGAGCAGTTCTTC.